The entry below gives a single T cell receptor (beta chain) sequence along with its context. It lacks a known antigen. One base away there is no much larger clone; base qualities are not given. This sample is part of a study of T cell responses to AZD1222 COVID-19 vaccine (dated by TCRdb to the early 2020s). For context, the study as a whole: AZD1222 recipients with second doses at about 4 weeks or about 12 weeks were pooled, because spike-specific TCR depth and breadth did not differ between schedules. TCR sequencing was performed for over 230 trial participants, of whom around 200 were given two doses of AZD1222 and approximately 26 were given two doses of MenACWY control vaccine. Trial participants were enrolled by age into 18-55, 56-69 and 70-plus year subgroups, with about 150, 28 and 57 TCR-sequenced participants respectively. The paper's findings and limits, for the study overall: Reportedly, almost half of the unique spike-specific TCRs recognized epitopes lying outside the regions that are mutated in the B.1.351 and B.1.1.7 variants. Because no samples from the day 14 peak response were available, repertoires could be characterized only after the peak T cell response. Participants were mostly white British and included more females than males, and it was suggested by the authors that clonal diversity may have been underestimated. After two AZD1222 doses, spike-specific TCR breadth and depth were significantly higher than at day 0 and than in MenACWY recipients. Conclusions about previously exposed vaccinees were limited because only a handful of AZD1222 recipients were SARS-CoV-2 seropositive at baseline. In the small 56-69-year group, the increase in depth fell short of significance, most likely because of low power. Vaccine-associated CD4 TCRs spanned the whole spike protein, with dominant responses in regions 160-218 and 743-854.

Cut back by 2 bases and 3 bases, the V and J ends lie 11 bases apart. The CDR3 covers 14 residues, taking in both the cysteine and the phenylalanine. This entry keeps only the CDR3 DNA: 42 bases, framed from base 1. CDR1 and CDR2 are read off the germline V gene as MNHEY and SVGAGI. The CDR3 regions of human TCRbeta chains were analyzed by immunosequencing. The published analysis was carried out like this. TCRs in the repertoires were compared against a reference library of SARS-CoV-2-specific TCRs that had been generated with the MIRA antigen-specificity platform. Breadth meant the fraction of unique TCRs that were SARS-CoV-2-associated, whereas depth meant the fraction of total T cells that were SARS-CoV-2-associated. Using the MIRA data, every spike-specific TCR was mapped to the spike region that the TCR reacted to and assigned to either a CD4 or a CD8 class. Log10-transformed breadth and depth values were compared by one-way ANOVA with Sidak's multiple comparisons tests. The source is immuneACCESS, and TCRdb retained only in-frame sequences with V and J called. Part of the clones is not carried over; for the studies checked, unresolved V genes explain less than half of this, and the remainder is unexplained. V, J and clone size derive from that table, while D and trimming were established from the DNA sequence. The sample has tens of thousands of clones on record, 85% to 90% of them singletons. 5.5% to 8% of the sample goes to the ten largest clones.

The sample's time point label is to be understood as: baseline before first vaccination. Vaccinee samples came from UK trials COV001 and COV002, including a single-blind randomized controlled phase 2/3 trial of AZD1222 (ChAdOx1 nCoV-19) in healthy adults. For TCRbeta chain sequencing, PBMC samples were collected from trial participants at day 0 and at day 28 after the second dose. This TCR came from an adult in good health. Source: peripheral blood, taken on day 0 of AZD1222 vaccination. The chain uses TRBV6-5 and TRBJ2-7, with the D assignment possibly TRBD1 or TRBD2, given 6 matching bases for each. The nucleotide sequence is TGTGCCAGCAGTTACGTCGGGGGCGGCTACGAGCAGTACTTC. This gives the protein CASSYVGGGYEQYF.